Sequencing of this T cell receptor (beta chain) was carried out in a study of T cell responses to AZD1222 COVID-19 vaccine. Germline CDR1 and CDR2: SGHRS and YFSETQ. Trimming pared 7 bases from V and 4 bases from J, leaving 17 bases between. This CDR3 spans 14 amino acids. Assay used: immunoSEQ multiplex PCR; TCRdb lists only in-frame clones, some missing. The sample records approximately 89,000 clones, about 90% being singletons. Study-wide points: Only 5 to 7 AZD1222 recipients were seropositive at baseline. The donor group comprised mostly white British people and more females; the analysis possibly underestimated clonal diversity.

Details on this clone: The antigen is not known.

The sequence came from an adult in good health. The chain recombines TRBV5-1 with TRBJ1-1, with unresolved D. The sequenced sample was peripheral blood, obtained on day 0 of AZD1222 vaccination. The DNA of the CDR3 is TGCGCCAGCTGCCCCACCGAGGTAGGCACTGAAGCTTTCTTT. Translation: CASCPTEVGTEAFF.